The clone carrying this TCR beta chain showed up just a few times. This record belongs to a study of T cells after yellow fever vaccination. One entry per CDR3 protein, called by TCRdb with MiXCR from the 5' RACE reads. The table has nearly 350,000 distinct CDR3 sequences, about 8.3% seen once; the top ten hold 17%. The CDR3 covers 15 residues. The germline V gene encodes CDR1 LGHNA and CDR2 YNFKEQ. Deletions cut 2 bases from V and 3 bases from J, with 11 bases between. This sequence joins TRBV4-2 and TRBJ1-5; D is possibly TRBD1 (6 bases). This specimen was PBMCs, taken roughly 46 days after the first yellow fever vaccination. This TCR came from a man younger than 35 who received the YFV17D yellow fever vaccine. The CDR3 sequence: CASSQQGSYNQPQHF. In DNA form, the CDR3 reads TGTGCCAGCAGCCAACAGGGGTCCTACAATCAGCCCCAGCATTTT.